The clone carrying this TCR beta chain was counted between two and nine times. As yet, its antigen is unknown. The data belong to a study of T-cell reconstitution after alpha-beta-depleted transplantation in children. Study conclusions and caveats: Several hundred rapidly expanded clones from non-depleted graft cells reportedly supplied alpha-beta T cells about two months post-transplant. A year post-transplant, T-cell counts and diversity derived mostly from newly produced T cells.

Unique molecular identifiers were built into the TCRbeta library. TCRdb independently ran MiXCR on the PCR reads; one entry per CDR3 protein. The sample shows around 580,000 distinct CDR3 sequences, 23% of them seen only once. With 2 bases removed from V and 7 bases from J, the gap between germline ends came to 15 bases. The CDR3 loop spans 15 amino acids. The rearrangement uses TRBV12-3 or TRBV12-4 and TRBJ2-1; TRBD2 might be the D (6 bases). The clonotype comes from a boy younger than two who had a stem cell transplant for acute myeloid leukemia, so the T cells may come from the graft donor. The sample here was PBMCs, mostly from graft donor cells, taken 360 days after TCRalphabeta/CD19-depleted stem cell transplant. CDR3 protein: CASSLRGSGRNEQFF. The DNA for the CDR3 is TGTGCCAGCAGTTTACGGGGGTCGGGACGGAATGAGCAGTTCTTC.